The entry below gives a single T cell receptor (beta chain) sequence along with its context. Measured with immunoSEQ multiplex PCR; TCRdb has only the in-frame clones, and not every one. The sample lists roughly 170,000 clones, around four fifths seen once, with roughly 4% in the top ten. V trimming: 3 bases; J trimming: 4 bases; junction bases outside the gene matches: 10. Germline V gives CDR1 LNHNV, CDR2 YYDKDF (reference sequence). CDR3 length: 16 amino acids. This sample is part of a study of blood T cell repertoires in COVID-19. Enrolled through a virtual design, the participants were between about 18 and 89 years of age and came from approximately 25 US areas.

Sequencing input: PBMCs or T cells enriched from blood (not recorded which). This sequence originates from a woman aged 45-60 years in a cohort exposed to, infected with or recovered from COVID-19 (not recorded which). The genes are TRBV15 and TRBJ2-5; 8 bases are a match to TRBD2. The CDR3 DNA follows: TGTGCCACCAGCAGGAGGGGAACTAGCGGATCAGAGACCCAGTACTTC. Residues: CATSRRGTSGSETQYF.